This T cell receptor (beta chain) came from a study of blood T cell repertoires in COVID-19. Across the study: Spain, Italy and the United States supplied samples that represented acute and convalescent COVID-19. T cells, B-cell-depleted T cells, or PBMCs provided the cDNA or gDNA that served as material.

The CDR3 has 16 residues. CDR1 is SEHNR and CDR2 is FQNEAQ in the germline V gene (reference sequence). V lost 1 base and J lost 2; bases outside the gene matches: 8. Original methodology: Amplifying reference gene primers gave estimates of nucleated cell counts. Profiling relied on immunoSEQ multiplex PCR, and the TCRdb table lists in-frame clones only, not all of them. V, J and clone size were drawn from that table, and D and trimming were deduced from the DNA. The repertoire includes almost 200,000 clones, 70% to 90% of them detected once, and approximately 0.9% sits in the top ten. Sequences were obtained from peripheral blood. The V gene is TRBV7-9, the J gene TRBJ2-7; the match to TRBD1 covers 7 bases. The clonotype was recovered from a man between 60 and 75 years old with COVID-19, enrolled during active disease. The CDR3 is CASSLGPGTAPYEQYF. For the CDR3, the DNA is TGTGCCAGCAGCTTAGGCCCTGGGACAGCCCCCTACGAGCAGTACTTC.